Listed here are 17 T cell receptor beta chains from one sample, sequenced in a study of blood T cell repertoires in COVID-19. TCRdb's copy holds only in-frame clones and misses some; the assay was immunoSEQ multiplex PCR. The data hold around 260,000 clones, with roughly 85% observed a single time. Sequencing was performed on peripheral blood. These receptors were collected from a woman aged 45-65 years who had recovered from COVID-19.

This clone was seen more than once but under ten times. The J gene is TRBJ1-2, the V gene TRBV6-1; D may be TRBD1 (5 bases). The V end lost 2 bases, the J end lost 6 bases, and 10 bases lay between the germline ends. Germline loops: CDR1 MNHNS, CDR2 SASEGT. CDR3 size: 13 residues. CDR3 sequence: CASSESGRDGYTF. DNA for the CDR3: TGTGCCAGCAGTGAATCCGGCAGGGATGGCTACACCTTC.

The genes are TRBV7-2 and TRBJ1-5, with D uncertain. With 0 bases removed from V and 5 bases from J, the gap between germline ends came to 11 bases. Germline V gene data show CDR1 as SGHTA and CDR2 as FQGNSA. This CDR3 is built from 15 residues. The CDR3 loop is CASSLAAGWDQPQHF. In DNA, the CDR3 is TGTGCCAGCAGCTTAGCGGCAGGTTGGGATCAGCCCCAGCATTTT.

The chain uses TRBV7-9 and TRBJ2-7, with TRBD2 matching 8 bases. With V trimmed by 5 bases and J by 3 bases, 6 bases remained unmatched. This CDR3 contains 14 residues. CDR1 is SEHNR and CDR2 is FQNEAQ in the germline V gene (reference sequence). DNA for the CDR3: TGTGCCAGCAGCACTCCTCGGGGGGGCTACGAGCAGTACTTC. Protein: CASSTPRGGYEQYF.

The chain combines TRBV7-7 with TRBJ1-5, with 9 bases fitting TRBD1. The V gene end was trimmed by 2 bases and the J gene end by 6 bases; junction bases not matched to a gene: 17. The CDR3 sequence is 19 residues long. Germline V CDR1 and CDR2: SSHAT, FNYEAQ (reference sequence). CDR3 nucleotide sequence: TGTGCCAGCAGCTTACCATTAGGAGAGGACAGGGGTAGGAGTCAGCCCCAGCATTTT. Encoded protein: CASSLPLGEDRGRSQPQHF.

This clone was observed a single time. The gene calls are TRBV30 and TRBJ2-2; maybe TRBD1 (5 bases). The CDR3 totals 13 residues. Trimming removed 3 bases from V and 4 bases from J, with 9 bases in between. The V gene's germline CDR1 is GTSNPN and CDR2 SVGIG (reference sequence). In DNA, the CDR3 is TGTGCCTGGAGAATCAGGGCCACCGGGGAGCTGTTTTTT. Translating gives CAWRIRATGELFF.

V is TRBV3-1 (or the pseudogene TRBV3-2) and J is TRBJ2-2; a possible D gene is TRBD1 (5 bases). The V end lost 1 base, the J end lost 1 base, and 7 bases lay between the germline ends. Germline V CDR1 and CDR2: LGHDT, YNNKEL (reference sequence). This CDR3 has 15 residues. This chain's CDR3 is CASSQADRNTGELFF. Written as DNA, the CDR3 is TGTGCCAGCAGCCAAGCCGACAGGAACACCGGGGAGCTGTTTTTT.

The chain employs TRBV30 and TRBJ2-4; D is possibly TRBD1 (5 bases). CDR1 and CDR2 from the germline V gene are GTSNPN and SVGIG (reference sequence). V was pared by 0 bases and J by 2 bases, with 14 bases between. The CDR3 extends over 16 amino acids. Here the CDR3 DNA reads TGTGCCTGGAGTGTACCTGACAGCCGGCCCAAAAACATTCAGTACTTC. Its protein product is CAWSVPDSRPKNIQYF. Using reference TRBV30 and TRBJ2-4 for the parts outside the CDR3, the full variable domain is SQTIHQWPATLVQPVGSPLSLECTVEGTSNPNLYWYRQAAGRGLQLLFYSVGIGQISSEVPQNLSASRPQDRQFILSSKKLLLSDSGFYLCAWSVPDSRPKNIQYFGAGTRLSVL.

This clone was recorded once. CDR3 sequence: CASSLALAGGFANTGELFF. The CDR3 DNA is TGTGCCAGCAGCTTAGCCCTAGCGGGAGGATTCGCGAACACCGGGGAGCTGTTTTTT. This sequence joins TRBV7-9 and TRBJ2-2; 11 positions agree with TRBD2. Per the germline V gene, CDR1 is SEHNR and CDR2 is FQNEAQ (reference sequence). Losses at the gene ends were 0 bases for V and 0 bases for J; bases not matched to a gene: 6. The CDR3 sequence is 19 residues long.

This clone was seen a single time. The chain has TRBV20-1 and TRBJ2-7, with a weak D call TRBD1 (6 bases). Trimming shortened V by 6 bases and J by 7 bases, and 28 bases separated the two germline ends. CDR3 size: 16 residues. Germline V lookup: CDR1 DFQATT, CDR2 SNEGSKA (reference sequence). DNA for the CDR3: TGCAGTGCGAGTACCCCACGAGGGGGACCTCTGGGGGAGCAGTACTTC. Amino acid sequence: CSASTPRGGPLGEQYF.

V and J are TRBV2 and TRBJ2-3, with D perhaps matching TRBD2 (5 bases). V lost 4 bases to trimming and J lost 0 bases, with 23 bases between them. This CDR3 has 19 residues. The germline V gene encodes CDR1 SNHLY and CDR2 FYNNEI. In nucleotides, the CDR3 is TGTGCCAGCAGTGTTCAGCGGTTCACGAGAGACTCTAGCACAGATACGCAGTATTTT. This sequence encodes CASSVQRFTRDSSTDTQYF.

The rearrangement joins TRBV7-2 to TRBJ2-7, with 7 nucleotides matching TRBD1. The germline gives CDR1 SGHTA, CDR2 FQGNSA. With V trimmed by 5 bases and J by 4 bases, 11 bases remained unmatched. This CDR3 has 15 residues. This CDR3 is CASSITRGRGYEQYF. The CDR3 nucleotides are TGTGCCAGCAGCATAACTAGGGGGCGCGGGTACGAGCAGTACTTC.

V gene TRBV7-2 combines with J gene TRBJ2-5; no clear D gene. There are 14 residues in the CDR3. CDR1 is SGHTA and CDR2 is FQGNSA in the germline V gene. V was clipped by 5 bases and J by 4 bases, with 14 bases between them. CDR3 sequence (DNA): TGTGCCAGCAGCCGTCTAGATCCTCGAGAGACCCAGTACTTC. It specifies CASSRLDPRETQYF.

This clone was seen more than once but under ten times. The chain joins TRBV7-9 to TRBJ2-2; 9 bases map to TRBD1. Germline V gene data show CDR1 as SEHNR and CDR2 as FQNEAQ (reference sequence). V was clipped by 4 bases and J by 7 bases; unmatched bases: 4. CDR3 length equals 14 residues. Here the CDR3 DNA reads TGTGCCAGCAGCTCACAGGGGGCGGACGGGGAGCTGTTTTTT. Its translation: CASSSQGADGELFF.

This clone was counted once. The chain employs TRBV18 and TRBJ1-1; the D gene is possibly TRBD1 (5 bases). The CDR3 length is 17 residues. In germline, CDR1 is KGHSH, CDR2 LQKENI. Trimming took 3 bases from V and 3 from J, leaving 20 bases between them. The chain's CDR3 is CASSPKENRPGYTEAFF. The CDR3 nucleotides are TGTGCCAGCTCACCCAAAGAAAACAGGCCCGGTTACACTGAAGCTTTCTTT.

The rearrangement joins TRBV4-1 to TRBJ2-1; D may be TRBD1 (6 bases). CDR1 and CDR2 (germline): MGHRA, YSYEKL. The V gene lost 1 base and the J gene lost 3 bases, with 10 bases spanning the gap. CDR3 length: 15 amino acids. This chain's CDR3 is CASSQGDKVYNEQFF. CDR3 DNA: TGCGCCAGCAGCCAAGGGGACAAAGTCTACAATGAGCAGTTCTTC.

This clone was seen just once. The rearrangement uses TRBV12-3 or TRBV12-4 and TRBJ1-1; D uncertain. V dropped 9 bases and J dropped 0 bases, with 11 bases sitting between them. There are 13 residues in the CDR3. The CDR3 nucleotides read TGTGCCAGTCTTTACAGCTTGAACACTGAAGCTTTCTTT. It translates to CASLYSLNTEAFF.

The V gene is TRBV7-9, the J gene TRBJ1-5; D unclear. This CDR3 comprises 14 residues. Looked up from germline, CDR1 is SEHNR and CDR2 is FQNEAQ (reference sequence). Trimming removed 5 bases from V and 1 base from J, with 9 bases in between. The DNA for the CDR3 is TGTGCCAGCAGCAATGACATAAGCAATCAGCCCCAGCATTTT. It specifies CASSNDISNQPQHF.